Below, one T cell receptor (beta chain) is given with its context. Its antigen is not yet known. Base quality data are lacking; no much larger clone is found one base away. This entry belongs to a study of CD4+ T cells in melanoma (dated by TCRdb to the early 2020s). In the study overall: The study examined neoantigen-specific CD4+ T cells in human melanoma.

What the authors observed across the whole study: Diverse differentiation states were reported to be shown by neoantigen-specific CD4+ T cells in melanoma. Neoantigen-specific CD4+ T cells were reported to be correlated with the function of CD8+ T cells, macrophages and B cells.

The donors were melanoma patients. As encoded in the germline V gene (reference sequence), CDR1 is SEHNR while CDR2 is FQNEAQ. Germline trimming: 1 base from V, 6 bases from J; junction bases outside gene matches: 5. Its CDR3 holds 15 amino acids, cysteine through phenylalanine. The only DNA kept is the CDR3, 45 bases in frame from the first base. Library prep was done by the immunoSEQ multiplex PCR assay. Imported from immuneACCESS, the table was reduced by TCRdb to in-frame sequences with V and J called. These copies leave out some clones; in studies compared against another copy, an unresolved V gene accounts for under half, and the cause of the remainder is not known. Here the sample has about 110,000 clones; 92% occur a single time. The ten largest clones represent roughly 3.3% of the sample.

The receptor's source is a human donor with melanoma. The rearrangement joined TRBV7-9 to TRBJ2-1, with 8 junctional bases fitting TRBD2. What was sequenced was peripheral blood. The DNA reads as follows: TGTGCCAGCAGCTTAGGCGGGAGGTCGGTCAATGAGCAGTTCTTC. Translation gives CASSLGGRSVNEQFF.